These 15 T cell receptor beta chains originate from one sample sequenced in a study of PD-1 blockade in classical Hodgkin lymphoma. Time point specified: cycle 4 day 1 (C4D1), after five to seven weeks of nivolumab. There was relapse after autologous stem cell transplantation in every patient, and there was variation in brentuximab vedotin exposure. With magnetic negative selection, CD4+ T cells were purified from PBMCs that had been thawed. The repertoire was sequenced with immunoSEQ multiplex PCR; TCRdb's copy has only in-frame clones and lacks some. This table holds tens of thousands of clones, more than 70% found once. Source: CD4+ T cells from blood, taken before the fourth cycle of nivolumab. The receptor set was obtained from a human donor with classical Hodgkin lymphoma.

The V call is TRBV15, the J call TRBJ2-1; 8 nucleotides align to TRBD1. The V gene's germline CDR1 is LNHNV and CDR2 YYDKDF (reference sequence). The CDR3 extends over 14 amino acids. V lost 3 bases and J lost 12; bases outside the gene matches: 10. As DNA, the CDR3 is TGTGCCACCAGCAGGGACAGGGCGAATGGTGGGCAGTTCTTC. Its translation is CATSRDRANGGQFF.

The chain links TRBV7-2 to TRBJ2-7; D assignment may be TRBD1 or TRBD2 (5 bases each). With 2 bases removed from V and 6 bases from J, the gap between germline ends came to 14 bases. Germline CDR1 and CDR2: SGHTA and FQGNSA. The CDR3 length is 14 residues. CDR3 loop: CASSLRRENGEQYF. CDR3 in DNA: TGTGCCAGCAGCTTACGCAGGGAGAACGGCGAGCAGTACTTC.

The chain recombines TRBV19 with TRBJ1-5, with unresolved D. Germline assignment: CDR1 LNHDA and CDR2 SQIVND (reference sequence). V lost 8 bases and J lost 6, with 11 bases in between. This CDR3 has 12 amino acids. CDR3 region: CASQEVSQPQHF. The CDR3 DNA reads TGTGCCAGTCAGGAAGTGAGTCAGCCCCAGCATTTT.

The V call is TRBV10-3, the J call TRBJ1-1; 8 positions agree with TRBD1. Germline trimming cut 0 bases from V and 4 bases from J; bases unmatched to any gene: 7. This CDR3 comprises 16 residues. Germline CDR1 reads ENHRY; CDR2 reads SYGVKD. The DNA of the CDR3 is TGTGCCATCAGTGAGTCGATGGGCAGGGGGCCCACTGAAGCTTTCTTT. It translates to CAISESMGRGPTEAFF.

This chain joins TRBV25-1 and TRBJ2-7; 10 bases are shared with TRBD2. Germline CDR1 is MGHDK and CDR2 is SYGVNS. V shed 6 bases, J shed 7 bases, and the junction held 9 bases outside the gene matches. The CDR3 sequence is 14 residues long. The CDR3 is CASSAGLALGEQYF. The DNA of the CDR3 is TGTGCCAGCAGCGCGGGACTAGCGCTCGGAGAGCAGTACTTC.

The chain couples TRBV11-3 to TRBJ1-1; 7 nucleotides line up with TRBD1. The CDR3 is made up of 14 amino acids. Looked up from germline, CDR1 is SGHNT and CDR2 is YENEEA. V shed 0 bases, J shed 5 bases, and the junction held 3 bases outside the gene matches. Here the CDR3 DNA reads TGTGCCAGCAGCTTAGAGGCAGGGGGTACTGAAGCTTTCTTT. Translating it yields CASSLEAGGTEAFF.

The chain employs TRBV25-1 and TRBJ1-5; TRBD1 is a possible D gene (5 bases). Germline V gives CDR1 MGHDK, CDR2 SYGVNS. Trimming shortened V by 2 bases and J by 9 bases, and 5 bases separated the two germline ends. This CDR3 is 11 amino acids long. CDR3 nucleotide sequence: TGTGCCAGCAGTGAAGGGGGGCCCCAGCATTTT. The encoded protein is CASSEGGPQHF.

This CDR3 reads CASRTSGSSSYEQYF. In DNA form, the CDR3 reads TGTGCCAGCAGGACTAGCGGGAGCAGCTCCTACGAGCAGTACTTC. The chain carries TRBV7-8 and TRBJ2-7; TRBD2 matches 12 bases. This CDR3 has 15 amino acids. The germline gives CDR1 SGHVS, CDR2 FQNEAQ. V was clipped by 6 bases and J by 0 bases; unmatched bases: 3.

V is TRBV28 and J is TRBJ1-3, with 7 bases identical to TRBD1. CDR3 length: 17 residues. Germline CDR1 reads MDHEN; CDR2 reads SYDVKM. With 2 bases clipped from V and 1 base from J, the junction kept 8 bases outside the gene matches. The chain's CDR3 is CASSLDRVSLSGNTIYF. DNA for the CDR3: TGTGCCAGCAGTTTAGACAGGGTCTCCCTATCTGGAAACACCATATATTTT. Complete variable domain (other parts from reference TRBV28 and TRBJ1-3): DVKVTQSSRYLVKRTGEKVFLECVQDMDHENMFWYRQDPGLGLRLIYFSYDVKMKEKGDIPEGYSVSREKKERFSLILESASTNQTSMYLCASSLDRVSLSGNTIYFGEGSWLTVV.

V gene TRBV9 combines with J gene TRBJ2-7; 13 positions match TRBD2. There are 15 residues in the CDR3. From germline, CDR1 is SGDLS and CDR2 YYNGEE. V lost 4 bases and J lost 1; bases outside the gene matches: 2. The CDR3 DNA follows: TGTGCCAGCAGCCCGGGACTAGCGGGATCCTACGAGCAGTACTTC. Its translation: CASSPGLAGSYEQYF.

The chain recombines TRBV7-2 with TRBJ2-2; D is ambiguous. V lost 5 bases and J 2 bases, leaving 12 bases between the germline ends. The CDR3 extends over 15 amino acids. From germline, CDR1 is SGHTA and CDR2 FQGNSA. The CDR3 spells CASSRRPENTGELFF. The CDR3 nucleotides read TGTGCCAGCAGCCGACGGCCGGAAAACACCGGGGAGCTGTTTTTT.

V usage is TRBV28 and J usage is TRBJ1-2, with D perhaps matching TRBD1 (6 bases). The CDR3 is 13 residues long. Germline V gene lookup returns CDR1 MDHEN and CDR2 SYDVKM. V dropped 10 bases and J dropped 2 bases, with 14 bases sitting between them. This CDR3 is CATSMGGNYGYTF. Here the CDR3 DNA reads TGTGCCACCTCCATGGGGGGCAACTATGGCTACACCTTC.

This clone was counted between two and nine times. The chain carries TRBV6-6 and TRBJ2-7, with D maybe TRBD1 (5 bases). Germline V gene sequence: CDR1 MNHNY, CDR2 SVGAGI (reference sequence). This CDR3 has 14 residues. The V end was cut by 0 bases, the J end by 5 bases, with 11 bases between. The CDR3 sequence: CASSYSTQGDEQYF. DNA for the CDR3: TGTGCCAGCAGTTACTCGACCCAGGGCGACGAGCAGTACTTC.

J is TRBJ1-2 and V is TRBV29-1; maybe TRBD1 (5 bases). Per germline, CDR1 SQVTM and CDR2 ANQGSEA. Trimming took off 6 bases at V and 6 bases at J, with 11 bases between the two ends. The CDR3 is 11 residues long. The CDR3 DNA sequence: TGCAGCGTCCCAGGGTACGATGGCTACACCTTC. Its protein is CSVPGYDGYTF.

This chain links TRBV23-1 with TRBJ2-7, with a possible D match to TRBD1 (5 bases). TRBV23-1 is designated an ORF whose function remains uncertain. The CDR3 length is 12 residues. V lost 8 bases, J lost 3 bases, and 11 bases lay in between. The chain's CDR3 is CASPTEHYEQYF. The CDR3 DNA follows: TGCGCCAGCCCGACAGAACACTACGAGCAGTACTTC.